Following are 3 T cell receptor beta chains from one sample sequenced in a study of molecular identifiers for immune sequencing clone quantification (dated by TCRdb to 2016 to 2019). Receptor amplification or capture employed PCR. Sequencing instrument: Illumina HiSeq 4000. In TCRdb, the public reads were trimmed at Q25 with fastp and aligned with MiXCR, with productive beta chains retained. A single entry per CDR3 protein holds the most common genes and DNA from its merged rows. Present in this sample are 250,000 to 400,000 distinct CDR3 sequences, 20% to 25% of which were seen just once. In total, the top ten clones hold under 0.95% of the sample. The sample consisted of naive CD8+ T cells from blood, with Jurkat cell RNA spiked in. This sample's cell subset or site label indicates: FACS-sorted CD8+CD4-CCR7+CD45RA+ naive T cells. The receptor source for this set is a human donor in good health. Some libraries in this study had Jurkat cell RNA spiked in.

This clonotype was observed once. Given a much more abundant clone one base away, this may be a read error. The genes are TRBV6-5 and TRBJ2-7; possibly TRBD2 for D (5 bases). This CDR3 has 15 residues. V was shortened by 5 bases and J by 2 bases, with 16 bases between the two germline ends. Germline V gene sequence: CDR1 MNHEY, CDR2 SVGAGI. CDR3 sequence (DNA): TGTGCCAGCAGTCACTGGAGCGGAGGTACCTACGAGCAGTACTTC. This codes for CASSHWSGGTYEQYF.

A word on this clonotype: Since a much larger clone is just one base distant, this may be a read error. The chain combines TRBV5-5 with TRBJ2-2; no clear D gene. This CDR3 is 16 amino acids long. The germline V gene has CDR1 SGHKS and CDR2 YYEKEE (reference sequence). CDR3 nucleotide sequence: TGTGCCGGCAGCTTTTACCAGACACTGAACACCGGGGAGCTGTTTTTT. Protein sequence: CAGSFYQTLNTGELFF.

This clonotype was counted between two and nine times. This chain uses TRBV6-5 with TRBJ2-5, with D possibly being TRBD1 or TRBD2 (6 bases each). V lost 5 bases to trimming and J lost 4 bases, with 14 bases between them. CDR1 and CDR2 from the germline V gene are MNHEY and SVGAGI. The CDR3 totals 14 residues. This chain's CDR3 is CASSQEGVRETQYF. The CDR3 DNA reads TGTGCCAGCAGTCAGGAGGGGGTACGAGAGACCCAGTACTTC.